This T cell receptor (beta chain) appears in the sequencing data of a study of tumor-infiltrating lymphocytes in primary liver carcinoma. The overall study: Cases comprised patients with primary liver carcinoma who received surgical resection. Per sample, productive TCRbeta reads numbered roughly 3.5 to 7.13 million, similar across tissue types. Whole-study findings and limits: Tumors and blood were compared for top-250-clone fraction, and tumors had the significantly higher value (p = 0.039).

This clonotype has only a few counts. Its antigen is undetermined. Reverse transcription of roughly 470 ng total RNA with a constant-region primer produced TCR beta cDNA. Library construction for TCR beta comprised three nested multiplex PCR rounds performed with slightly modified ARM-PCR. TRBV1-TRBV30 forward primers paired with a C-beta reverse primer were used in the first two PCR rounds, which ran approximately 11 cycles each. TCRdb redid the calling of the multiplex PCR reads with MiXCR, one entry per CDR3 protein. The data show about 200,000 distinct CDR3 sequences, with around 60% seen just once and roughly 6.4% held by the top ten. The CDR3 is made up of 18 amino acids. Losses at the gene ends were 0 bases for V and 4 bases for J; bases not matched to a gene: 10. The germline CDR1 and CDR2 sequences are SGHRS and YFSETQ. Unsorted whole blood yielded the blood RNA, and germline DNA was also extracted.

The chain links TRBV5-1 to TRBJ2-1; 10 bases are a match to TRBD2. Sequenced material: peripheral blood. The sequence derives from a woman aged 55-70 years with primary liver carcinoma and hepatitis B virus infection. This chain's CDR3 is CASSLGLAGLRAYNEQFF. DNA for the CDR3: TGCGCCAGCAGCTTGGGACTAGCGGGCCTGCGGGCTTACAATGAGCAGTTCTTC.